This T cell receptor beta chain was documented in a study of glioma-infiltrating T cells after dendritic cell vaccination. The CDR3 extends over 15 amino acids. V was pared by 4 bases and J by 7 bases, with 20 bases between. CDR1 SQVTM and CDR2 ANQGSEA come from the germline V gene. Concerning this clone itself: As yet, its antigen is unknown.

Overall study results and limits: Only a small number of patients had complete blood and tumor samples. Higher pretreatment TIL content predicted longer progression-free time and survival.

This table comes from immunoSEQ multiplex PCR, and its TCRdb copy is limited to in-frame clones, with some not included. Among 85,000 to 110,000 clones listed, 80% to 90% were seen once. This clonotype was sampled from a human donor with glioblastoma. This chain uses TRBV29-1 with TRBJ2-4, with a tentative D call TRBD2 (6 bases). The sample here was blood, taken before dendritic cell vaccination. The CDR3 spells CSVGSFGGSGNIQYF. CDR3 coding DNA: TGCAGCGTTGGGTCCTTCGGGGGATCGGGGAACATTCAGTACTTC.